The clone carrying this TCR beta chain occurred a few times. Its target is not known. The germline V and J ends were trimmed by 3 bases and 10 bases, with 13 bases remaining between them. The CDR3 runs 12 residues. These data originate in a study of CD8 T cells in ankylosing spondylitis. By quantitative 5'-RACE with molecular barcodes, the TCR beta libraries were made. Using its own MiXCR run on the 5' RACE reads, TCRdb lists one record per CDR3 protein. The sample contains around 230,000 distinct CDR3 sequences, over 8.5% of which appear only once. Study conclusions and caveats: Before this, some motif variants had been reported in reactive arthritis synovial fluid and blood. Characteristic, it appeared, of ankylosing spondylitis blood was a TCR beta motif of several highly homologous variants. Matched ankylosing spondylitis synovial fluid reportedly contained a significantly enriched population of disease-linked clones.

Material: blood, either unsorted or a sorted T cell fraction (not recorded which). This chain connects TRBV12-3 or TRBV12-4 to TRBJ2-7; D tentatively fits TRBD1 or TRBD2 (5 bases each). The sequence was collected from a male donor with ankylosing spondylitis or in good health (not recorded which). CDR3 nucleotide sequence: TGTGCCAGCAGTTTGAGTAGGGACGGACAGTACTTC. It specifies CASSLSRDGQYF.